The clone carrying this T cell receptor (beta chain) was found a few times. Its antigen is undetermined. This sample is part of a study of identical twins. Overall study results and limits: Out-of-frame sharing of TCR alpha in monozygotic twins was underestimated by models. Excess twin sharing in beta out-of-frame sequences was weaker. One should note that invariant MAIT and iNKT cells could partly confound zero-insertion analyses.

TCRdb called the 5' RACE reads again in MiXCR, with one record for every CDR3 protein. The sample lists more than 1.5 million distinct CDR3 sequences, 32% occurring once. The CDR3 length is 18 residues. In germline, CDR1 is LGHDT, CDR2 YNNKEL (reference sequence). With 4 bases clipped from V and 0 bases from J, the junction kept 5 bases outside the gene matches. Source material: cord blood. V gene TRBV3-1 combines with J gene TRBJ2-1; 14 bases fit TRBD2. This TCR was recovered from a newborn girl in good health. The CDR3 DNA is TGTGCCAGCAGCCGAGGGACTAGCGGGGGCCGCTCCTACAATGAGCAGTTCTTC. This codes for CASSRGTSGGRSYNEQFF.